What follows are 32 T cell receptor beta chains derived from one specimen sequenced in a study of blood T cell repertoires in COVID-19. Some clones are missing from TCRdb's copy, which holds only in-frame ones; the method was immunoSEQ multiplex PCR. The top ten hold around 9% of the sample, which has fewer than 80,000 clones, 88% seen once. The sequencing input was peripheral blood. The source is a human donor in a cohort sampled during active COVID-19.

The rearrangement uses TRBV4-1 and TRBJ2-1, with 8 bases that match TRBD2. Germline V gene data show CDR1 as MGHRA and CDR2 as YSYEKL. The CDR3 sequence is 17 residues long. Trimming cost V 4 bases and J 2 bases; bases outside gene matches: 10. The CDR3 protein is CASSLRLLAGPYNEQFF. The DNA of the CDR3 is TGCGCCAGCAGCCTAAGACTCCTAGCGGGTCCCTACAATGAGCAGTTCTTC.

CDR3 sequence reads: CASSYTRFASNTEAFF. The CDR3, as DNA: TGTGCCAGCAGTTACACGCGGTTTGCATCGAACACTGAAGCTTTCTTT. This sequence joins TRBV6-5 and TRBJ1-1; no clear D gene. Trimming stripped 2 bases from V and 1 base from J, with 14 bases between. The CDR3 is 16 residues long. Per germline, CDR1 MNHEY and CDR2 SVGAGI.

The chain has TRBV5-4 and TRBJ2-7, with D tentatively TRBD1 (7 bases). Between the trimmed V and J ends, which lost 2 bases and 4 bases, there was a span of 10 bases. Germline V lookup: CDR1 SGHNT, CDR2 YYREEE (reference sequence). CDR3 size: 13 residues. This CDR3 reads CASSFRGVYEQYF. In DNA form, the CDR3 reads TGTGCCAGCAGCTTCAGGGGGGTGTACGAGCAGTACTTC.

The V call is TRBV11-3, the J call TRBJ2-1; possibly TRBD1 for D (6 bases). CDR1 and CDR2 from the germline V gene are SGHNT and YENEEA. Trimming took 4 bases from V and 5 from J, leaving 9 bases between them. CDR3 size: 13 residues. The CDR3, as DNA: TGTGCCAGCAGCTCAACAGGGAACAATGAGCAGTTCTTC. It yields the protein CASSSTGNNEQFF.

The CDR3, as DNA: TGTGCCAGCAGTCTGGCCTTCTCTGGGGCCAACGTCCTGACTTTC. Translating gives CASSLAFSGANVLTF. The chain employs TRBV5-4 and TRBJ2-6; D remains unclear. Deletions cut 5 bases from V and 0 bases from J, with 9 bases between. Germline lookup yields CDR1 SGHNT and CDR2 YYREEE (reference sequence). There are 15 residues in the CDR3.

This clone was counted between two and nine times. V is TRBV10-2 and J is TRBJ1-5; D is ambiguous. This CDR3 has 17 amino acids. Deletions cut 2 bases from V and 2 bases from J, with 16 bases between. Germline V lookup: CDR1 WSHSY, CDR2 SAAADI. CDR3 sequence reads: CASSEEAPWSGNQPQHF. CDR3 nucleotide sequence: TGCGCCAGCAGTGAGGAAGCCCCCTGGTCGGGCAATCAGCCCCAGCATTTT.

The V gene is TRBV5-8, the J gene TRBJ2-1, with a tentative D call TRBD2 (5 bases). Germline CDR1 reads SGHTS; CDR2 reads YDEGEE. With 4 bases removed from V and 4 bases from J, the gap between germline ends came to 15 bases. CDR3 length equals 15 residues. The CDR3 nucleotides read TGTGCCAGCAGCCCAGGATCGACTATTTACAATGAGCAGTTCTTC. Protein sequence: CASSPGSTIYNEQFF.

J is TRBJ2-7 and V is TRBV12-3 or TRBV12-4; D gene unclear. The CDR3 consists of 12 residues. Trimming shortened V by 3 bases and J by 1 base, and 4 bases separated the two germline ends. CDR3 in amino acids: CASSFGSYEQYF. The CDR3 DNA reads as TGTGCCAGCAGTTTCGGGTCCTACGAGCAGTACTTC.

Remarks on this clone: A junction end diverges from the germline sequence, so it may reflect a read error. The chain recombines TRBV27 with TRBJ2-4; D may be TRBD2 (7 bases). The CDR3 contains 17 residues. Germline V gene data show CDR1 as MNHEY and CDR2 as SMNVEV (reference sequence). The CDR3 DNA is TGTGCCAGCAGTCTATCCCCCGGGGGGCCCAGGGCTCCCTCCTTCATCTTC. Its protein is CASSLSPGGPRAPSFIF.

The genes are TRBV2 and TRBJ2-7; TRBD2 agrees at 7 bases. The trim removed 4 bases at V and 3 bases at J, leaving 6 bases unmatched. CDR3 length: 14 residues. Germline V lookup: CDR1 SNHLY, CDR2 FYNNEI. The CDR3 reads CASSALREYYEQYF. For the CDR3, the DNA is TGTGCCAGCAGTGCTTTGCGGGAGTACTACGAGCAGTACTTC.

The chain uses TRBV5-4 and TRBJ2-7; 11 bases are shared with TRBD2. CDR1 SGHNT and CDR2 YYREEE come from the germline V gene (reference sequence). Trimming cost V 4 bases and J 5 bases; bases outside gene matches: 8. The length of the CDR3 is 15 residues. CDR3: CASSPATSGSNEQYF. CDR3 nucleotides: TGTGCCAGCAGCCCGGCTACTAGCGGGAGTAACGAGCAGTACTTC.

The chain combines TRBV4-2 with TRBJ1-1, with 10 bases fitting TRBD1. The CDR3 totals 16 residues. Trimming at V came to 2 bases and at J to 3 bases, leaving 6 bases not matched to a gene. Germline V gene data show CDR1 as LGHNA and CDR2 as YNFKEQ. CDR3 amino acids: CASSQRTGGEYTEAFF. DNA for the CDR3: TGTGCCAGCAGCCAAAGGACAGGGGGAGAATACACTGAAGCTTTCTTT.

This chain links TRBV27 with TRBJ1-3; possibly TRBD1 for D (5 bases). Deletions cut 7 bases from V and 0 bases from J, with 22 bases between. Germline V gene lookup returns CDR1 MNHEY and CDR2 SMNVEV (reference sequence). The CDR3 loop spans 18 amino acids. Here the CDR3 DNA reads TGTGCCAGCAAATCGGGACTCGCCCTCGAATACTCTGGAAACACCATATATTTT. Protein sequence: CASKSGLALEYSGNTIYF.

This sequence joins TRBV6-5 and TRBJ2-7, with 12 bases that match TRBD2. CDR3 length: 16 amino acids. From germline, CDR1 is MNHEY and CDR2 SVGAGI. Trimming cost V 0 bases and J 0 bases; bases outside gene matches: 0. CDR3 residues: CASSYSTSGGSYEQYF. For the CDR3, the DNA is TGTGCCAGCAGTTACTCGACTAGCGGGGGCTCCTACGAGCAGTACTTC.

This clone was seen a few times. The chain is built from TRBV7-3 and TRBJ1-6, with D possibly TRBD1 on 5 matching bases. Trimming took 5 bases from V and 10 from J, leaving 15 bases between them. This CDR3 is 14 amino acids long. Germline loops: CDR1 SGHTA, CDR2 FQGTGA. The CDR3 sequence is CASSPRGVVSPLHF. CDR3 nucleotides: TGTGCCAGCAGCCCACGGGGGGTTGTATCACCCCTCCACTTT.

CDR3 sequence: CAWETGAETQYF. The CDR3 region has the DNA TGTGCCTGGGAAACAGGGGCAGAGACCCAGTACTTC. The rearrangement links TRBV30 to TRBJ2-5, with 7 positions matching TRBD1. J gave up 4 bases and V 5 bases, and 4 bases lay outside the gene matches. This CDR3 has 12 amino acids. Germline V gene sequence: CDR1 GTSNPN, CDR2 SVGIG (reference sequence).

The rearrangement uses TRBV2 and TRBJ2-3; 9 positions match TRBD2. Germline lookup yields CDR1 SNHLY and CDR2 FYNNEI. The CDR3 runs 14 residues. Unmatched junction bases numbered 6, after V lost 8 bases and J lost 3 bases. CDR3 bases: TGTGCCAGCGATTTTCTAGCGGGGACAGATACGCAGTATTTT. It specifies CASDFLAGTDTQYF.

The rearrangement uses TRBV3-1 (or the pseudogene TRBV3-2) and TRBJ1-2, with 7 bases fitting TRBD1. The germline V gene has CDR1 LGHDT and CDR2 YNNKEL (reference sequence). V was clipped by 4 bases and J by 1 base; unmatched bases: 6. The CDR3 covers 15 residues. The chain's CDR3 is CASSPKGADNYGYTF. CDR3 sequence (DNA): TGTGCCAGCAGCCCCAAGGGGGCGGATAACTATGGCTACACCTTC.

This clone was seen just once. Written as DNA, the CDR3 is TGCGCCAGCAGCTTGAGGGACCCCGGGACAGGGGGTCGGGAGACCCAGTACTTC. Translating it yields CASSLRDPGTGGRETQYF. The chain employs TRBV5-1 and TRBJ2-5, with 11 positions matching TRBD1. Germline V gives CDR1 SGHRS, CDR2 YFSETQ. V lost 1 base, J lost 5 bases, and 13 bases stayed unmatched. CDR3 length: 18 amino acids.

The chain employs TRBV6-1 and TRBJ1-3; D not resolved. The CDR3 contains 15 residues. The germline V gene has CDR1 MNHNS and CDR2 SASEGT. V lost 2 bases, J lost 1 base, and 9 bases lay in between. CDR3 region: CASSEPGSSGNTIYF. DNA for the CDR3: TGTGCCAGCAGTGAACCGGGTTCTTCTGGAAACACCATATATTTT.

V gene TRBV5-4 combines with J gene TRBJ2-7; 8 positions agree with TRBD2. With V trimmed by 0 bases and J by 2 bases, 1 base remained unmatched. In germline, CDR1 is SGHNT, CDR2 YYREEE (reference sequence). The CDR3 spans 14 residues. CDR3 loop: CASSLEGLAYEQYF. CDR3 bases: TGTGCCAGCAGCTTGGAGGGACTAGCCTACGAGCAGTACTTC.

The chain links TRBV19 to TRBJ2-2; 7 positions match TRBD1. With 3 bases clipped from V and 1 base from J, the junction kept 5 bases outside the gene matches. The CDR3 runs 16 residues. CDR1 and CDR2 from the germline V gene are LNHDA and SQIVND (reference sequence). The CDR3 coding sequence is TGTGCCAGTAGTATTAGGGGGCAGGGGAACACCGGGGAGCTGTTTTTT. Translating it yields CASSIRGQGNTGELFF.

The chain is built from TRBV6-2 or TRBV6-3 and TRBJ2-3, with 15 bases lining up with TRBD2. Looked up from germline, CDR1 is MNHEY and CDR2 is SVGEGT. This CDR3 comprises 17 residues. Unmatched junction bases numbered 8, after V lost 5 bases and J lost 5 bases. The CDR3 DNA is TGTGCCAGCAGTCCCCGGACTAGCGGGGGGGCGGAAGATACGCAGTATTTT. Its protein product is CASSPRTSGGAEDTQYF.

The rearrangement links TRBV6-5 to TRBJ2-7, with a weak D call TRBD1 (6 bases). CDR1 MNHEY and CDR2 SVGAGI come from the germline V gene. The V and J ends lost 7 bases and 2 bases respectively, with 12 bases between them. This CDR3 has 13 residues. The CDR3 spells CASITGSPYEQYF. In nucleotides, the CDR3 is TGTGCCAGCATAACAGGGTCCCCCTACGAGCAGTACTTC.

The CDR3 nucleotides are TGTGCCAGTACGCGACAGAGAGTTAATTCACCCCTCCACTTT. Amino acid sequence: CASTRQRVNSPLHF. The genes are TRBV19 and TRBJ1-6; a weak D match, TRBD1 (5 bases). From germline, CDR1 is LNHDA and CDR2 SQIVND (reference sequence). Trimming pared 7 bases from V and 6 bases from J, leaving 13 bases between. The CDR3 consists of 14 residues.

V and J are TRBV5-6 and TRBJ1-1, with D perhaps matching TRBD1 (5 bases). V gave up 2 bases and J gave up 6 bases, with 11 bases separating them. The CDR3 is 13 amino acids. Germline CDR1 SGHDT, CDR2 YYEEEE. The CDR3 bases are TGTGCCAGCAGCTTCCCGGGGGAGCCTGAAGCTTTCTTT. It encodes CASSFPGEPEAFF.

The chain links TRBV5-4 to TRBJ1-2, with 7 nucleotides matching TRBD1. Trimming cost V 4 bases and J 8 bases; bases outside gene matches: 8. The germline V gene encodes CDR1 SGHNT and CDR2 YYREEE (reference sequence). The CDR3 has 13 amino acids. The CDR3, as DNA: TGTGCCAGCAGCGTCGGGACAGTCAGGGGCTACACCTTC. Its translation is CASSVGTVRGYTF.

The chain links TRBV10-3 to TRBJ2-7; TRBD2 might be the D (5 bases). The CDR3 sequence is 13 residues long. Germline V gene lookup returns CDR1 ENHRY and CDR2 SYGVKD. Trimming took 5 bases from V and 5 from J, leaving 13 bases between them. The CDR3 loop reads CAISTGETHEQYF. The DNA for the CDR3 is TGTGCCATCAGTACCGGGGAAACCCACGAGCAGTACTTC.

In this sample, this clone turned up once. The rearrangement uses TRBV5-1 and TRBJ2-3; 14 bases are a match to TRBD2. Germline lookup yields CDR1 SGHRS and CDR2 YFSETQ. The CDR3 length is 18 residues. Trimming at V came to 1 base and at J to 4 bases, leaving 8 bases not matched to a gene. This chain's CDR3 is CASSLFPTSGGAADTQYF. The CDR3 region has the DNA TGCGCCAGCAGCTTGTTCCCGACTAGCGGGGGGGCGGCAGATACGCAGTATTTT.

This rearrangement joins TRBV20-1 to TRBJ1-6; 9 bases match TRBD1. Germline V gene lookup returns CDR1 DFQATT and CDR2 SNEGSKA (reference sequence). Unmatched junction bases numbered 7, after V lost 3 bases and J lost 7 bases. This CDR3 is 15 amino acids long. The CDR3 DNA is TGCAGTGCTAGTCCCGGGACAGGGCAAAATTCACCCCTCCACTTT. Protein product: CSASPGTGQNSPLHF.

This CDR3 is CASTSTTLSYNEQFF. Here the CDR3 DNA reads TGTGCCAGTACCTCGACTACCCTCTCCTACAATGAGCAGTTCTTC. The chain joins TRBV19 to TRBJ2-1, with D possibly being TRBD2 (5 bases). Looked up from germline, CDR1 is LNHDA and CDR2 is SQIVND (reference sequence). Trimming cost V 7 bases and J 0 bases, with 13 bases left between them. CDR3 length: 15 amino acids.

The chain's CDR3 is CASSEFQTGMGNQPQHF. CDR3 DNA: TGTGCCAGCAGTGAATTCCAGACAGGGATGGGCAATCAGCCCCAGCATTTT. The V gene is TRBV6-1, the J gene TRBJ1-5; 7 positions agree with TRBD1. Trimming cost V 2 bases and J 2 bases; bases outside gene matches: 9. This CDR3 is 17 amino acids long. Germline CDR1 is MNHNS and CDR2 is SASEGT.